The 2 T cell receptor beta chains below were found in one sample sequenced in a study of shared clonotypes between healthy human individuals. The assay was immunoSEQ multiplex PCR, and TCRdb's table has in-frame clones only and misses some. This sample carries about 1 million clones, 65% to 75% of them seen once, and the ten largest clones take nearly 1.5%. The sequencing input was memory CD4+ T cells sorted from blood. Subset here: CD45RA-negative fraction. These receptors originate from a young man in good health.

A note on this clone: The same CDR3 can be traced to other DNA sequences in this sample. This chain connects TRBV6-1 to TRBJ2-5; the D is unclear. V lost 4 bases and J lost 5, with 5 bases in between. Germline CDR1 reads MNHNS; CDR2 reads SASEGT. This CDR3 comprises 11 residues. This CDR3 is CASSGRETQYF. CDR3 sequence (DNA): TGTGCCAGCAGTGGTAGGGAGACCCAGTACTTC.

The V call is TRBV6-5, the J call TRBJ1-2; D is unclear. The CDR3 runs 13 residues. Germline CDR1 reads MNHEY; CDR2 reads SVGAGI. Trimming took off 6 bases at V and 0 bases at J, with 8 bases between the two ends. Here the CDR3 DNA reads TGTGCCAGCAGCCCCGGGACTAACTATGGCTACACCTTC. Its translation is CASSPGTNYGYTF.